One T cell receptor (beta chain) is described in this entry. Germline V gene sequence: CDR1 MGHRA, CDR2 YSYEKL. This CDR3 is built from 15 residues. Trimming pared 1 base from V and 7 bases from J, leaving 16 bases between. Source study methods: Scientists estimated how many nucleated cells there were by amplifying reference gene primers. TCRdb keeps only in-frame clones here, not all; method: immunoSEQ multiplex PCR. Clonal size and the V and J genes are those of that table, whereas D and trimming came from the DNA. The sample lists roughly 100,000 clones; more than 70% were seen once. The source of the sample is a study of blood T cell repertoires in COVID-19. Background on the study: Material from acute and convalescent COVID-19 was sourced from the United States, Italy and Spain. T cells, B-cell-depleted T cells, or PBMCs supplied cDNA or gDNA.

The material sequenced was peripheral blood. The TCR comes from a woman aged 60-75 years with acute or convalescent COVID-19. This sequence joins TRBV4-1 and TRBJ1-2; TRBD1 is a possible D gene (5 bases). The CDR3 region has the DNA TGCGCCAGCAGCCAAGCGGGGACTCCCGAGAGTGGCTACACCTTC. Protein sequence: CASSQAGTPESGYTF.